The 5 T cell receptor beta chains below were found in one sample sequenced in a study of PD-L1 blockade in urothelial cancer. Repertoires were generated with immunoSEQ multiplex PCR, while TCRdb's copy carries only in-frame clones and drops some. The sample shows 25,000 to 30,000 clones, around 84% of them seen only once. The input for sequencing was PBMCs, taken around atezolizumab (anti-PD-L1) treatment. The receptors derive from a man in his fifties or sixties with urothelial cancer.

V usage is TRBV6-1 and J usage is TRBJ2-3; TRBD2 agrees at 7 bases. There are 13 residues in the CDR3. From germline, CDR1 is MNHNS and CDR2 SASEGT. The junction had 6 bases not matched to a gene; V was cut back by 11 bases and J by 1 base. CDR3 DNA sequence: TGTGCCGGAAAGCGGGATGGCACAGATACGCAGTATTTT. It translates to CAGKRDGTDTQYF.

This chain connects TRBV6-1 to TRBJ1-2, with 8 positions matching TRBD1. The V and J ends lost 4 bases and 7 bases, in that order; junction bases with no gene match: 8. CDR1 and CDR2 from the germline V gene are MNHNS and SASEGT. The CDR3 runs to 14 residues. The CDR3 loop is CASSVDRGSIGYTF. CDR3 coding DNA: TGTGCCAGCAGTGTAGACAGGGGTTCGATTGGCTACACCTTC.

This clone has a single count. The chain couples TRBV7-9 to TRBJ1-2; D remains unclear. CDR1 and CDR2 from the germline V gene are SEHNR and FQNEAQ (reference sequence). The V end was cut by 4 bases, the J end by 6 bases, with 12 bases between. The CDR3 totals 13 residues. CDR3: CASSSSQVDGYTF. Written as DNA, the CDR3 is TGTGCCAGCAGCTCGAGCCAGGTGGATGGCTACACCTTC.

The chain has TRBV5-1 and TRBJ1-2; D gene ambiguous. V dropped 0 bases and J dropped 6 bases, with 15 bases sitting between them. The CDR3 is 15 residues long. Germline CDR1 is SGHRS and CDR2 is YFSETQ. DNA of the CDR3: TGCGCCAGCAGCTTGGCCATGAGGGTGGTCGATGGCTACACCTTC. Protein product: CASSLAMRVVDGYTF.

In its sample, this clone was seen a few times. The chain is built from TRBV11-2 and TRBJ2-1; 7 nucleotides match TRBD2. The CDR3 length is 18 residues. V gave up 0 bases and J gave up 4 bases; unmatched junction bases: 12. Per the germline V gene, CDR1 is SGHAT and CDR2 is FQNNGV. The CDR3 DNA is TGTGCCAGCAGCTTAGACGCATTTCGGAGCGGGACGTACAATGAGCAGTTCTTC. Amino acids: CASSLDAFRSGTYNEQFF.